The 12 T cell receptor beta chains presented below share a single source sample, sequenced in a study of T-cell reconstitution after alpha-beta-depleted transplantation in children. The TCRbeta library incorporated unique molecular identifiers. TCRdb re-called the PCR reads with MiXCR, one entry per CDR3 protein. The data contain a few hundred thousand distinct CDR3 sequences, 20% to 30% of them singletons. Sequences were derived from PBMCs, sampled before TCRalphabeta/CD19-depleted stem cell transplant. These receptors came from a boy in the first two years of life with Wiskott-Aldrich syndrome, due to receive a stem cell transplant.

In this sample, this clonotype turned up a few times. The chain has TRBV20-1 and TRBJ2-4, with D perhaps being TRBD1 or TRBD2 (5 bases each). The CDR3 has 13 amino acids. CDR1 is DFQATT and CDR2 is SNEGSKA in the germline V gene (reference sequence). V was cut by 1 base and J by 1 base, with 5 bases left in between. CDR3 in DNA: TGCAGTGCTAGAGGGGGGGCCAAAAACATTCAGTACTTC. Encoded protein: CSARGGAKNIQYF.

The rearrangement joins TRBV10-3 to TRBJ2-1; 9 bases align to TRBD2. V shed 5 bases, J shed 7 bases, and the junction held 6 bases outside the gene matches. The CDR3 is 14 residues long. The germline gives CDR1 ENHRY, CDR2 SYGVKD. The CDR3 region is CAISLVAGANEQFF. For the CDR3, the DNA is TGTGCCATCAGTCTGGTAGCGGGAGCGAATGAGCAGTTCTTC.

V usage is TRBV15 and J usage is TRBJ2-3; TRBD1 is a possible D gene (7 bases). The germline CDR1 and CDR2 sequences are LNHNV and YYDKDF (reference sequence). V lost 9 bases and J lost 2, with 15 bases in between. The CDR3 contains 14 residues. The chain's CDR3 is CATRQGGLTDTQYF. The CDR3 nucleotides read TGTGCCACTAGGCAGGGGGGCCTCACAGATACGCAGTATTTT.

This sequence joins TRBV12-3 or TRBV12-4 and TRBJ1-1; D is undetermined. Trimming took off 2 bases at V and 0 bases at J, with 7 bases between the two ends. This CDR3 is 14 amino acids long. The CDR3 loop reads CASSLRIMNTEAFF. The CDR3 DNA sequence: TGTGCCAGCAGTTTAAGGATTATGAACACTGAAGCTTTCTTT.

The rearrangement links TRBV10-3 to TRBJ2-7; 7 bases are a match to TRBD2. Germline V CDR1 and CDR2: ENHRY, SYGVKD. This CDR3 is built from 14 residues. Trimming at V came to 4 bases and at J to 6 bases, leaving 9 bases not matched to a gene. The CDR3 spells CAISGLAEVGEQYF. CDR3 in DNA: TGTGCCATCAGTGGACTAGCCGAAGTTGGCGAGCAGTACTTC.

This clonotype was found many times. An end of the junction does not agree with germline; a read error may underlie this. The J gene is TRBJ1-1, the V gene TRBV7-9; 9 bases map to TRBD1. Germline V gives CDR1 SEHNR, CDR2 FQNEAQ (reference sequence). The length of the CDR3 is 14 residues. Here the CDR3 DNA reads TGTGCCAGCAGTTTAGGACAGGGGCGCACTGAAGCTTTCTTT. This encodes CASSLGQGRTEAFF. The full variable domain, its missing parts supplied by reference TRBV7-9 and TRBJ1-1, is DTGVSQNPRHKITKRGQNVTFRCDPISEHNRLYWYRQTLGQGPEFLTYFQNEAQLEKSRLLSDRFSAERPKGSFSTLEIQRTEQGDSAMYLCASSLGQGRTEAFFGQGTRLTVV.

This clonotype was seen a few times. This rearrangement joins TRBV29-1 to TRBJ2-1; D remains unclear. Germline V lookup: CDR1 SQVTM, CDR2 ANQGSEA. V was pared by 2 bases and J by 0 bases, with 11 bases between. This CDR3 has 15 residues. CDR3 sequence reads: CSVEPTQSSYNEQFF. Here the CDR3 DNA reads TGCAGCGTTGAACCGACACAAAGCTCCTACAATGAGCAGTTCTTC.

The chain joins TRBV6-1 to TRBJ2-7, with 7 positions matching TRBD2. Germline CDR1 reads MNHNS; CDR2 reads SASEGT. Trimming at V came to 8 bases and at J to 6 bases, leaving 10 bases not matched to a gene. The CDR3 consists of 13 residues. CDR3 in DNA: TGTGCCAGCGGAGCGGGAATCGAGCGCGAGCAGTACTTC. Translated: CASGAGIEREQYF.

This clonotype has just one count. At one end, the junction sequence differs from germline, possibly due to a read error. V gene TRBV7-9 combines with J gene TRBJ2-2, with D perhaps matching TRBD1 or TRBD2 (6 bases each). The length of the CDR3 is 15 residues. Germline CDR1 and CDR2: SEHNR and FQNEAQ (reference sequence). The CDR3 is CASSEDGQRTGEVFF. The CDR3, as DNA: TGTGCCAGCAGCGAAGACGGACAGCGCACCGGGGAGGTGTTTTTT.

The gene calls are TRBV6-1 and TRBJ2-2, with 8 bases aligning to TRBD2. J gave up 4 bases and V 5 bases, and 6 bases lay outside the gene matches. CDR3 length: 15 amino acids. CDR1 and CDR2 from the germline V gene are MNHNS and SASEGT. The CDR3 DNA sequence: TGTGCCAGCAGTCCCAACCTAGCGGGCACCGGGGAGCTGTTTTTT. Translation: CASSPNLAGTGELFF.

This clonotype turned up a few times. J is TRBJ2-2 and V is TRBV6-5; D ambiguous. V gave up 2 bases and J gave up 0 bases, with 7 bases separating them. From germline, CDR1 is MNHEY and CDR2 SVGAGI. This CDR3 comprises 15 residues. Written as DNA, the CDR3 is TGTGCCAGCAGTTACGGATTATCGAACACCGGGGAGCTGTTTTTT. Residues: CASSYGLSNTGELFF.

For the CDR3, the DNA is TGCGCCAGCAGCACACAAACCGGGACAGGGGTAGGCTACACCTTC. Protein: CASSTQTGTGVGYTF. V and J are TRBV5-1 and TRBJ1-2; TRBD1 aligns across 10 bases. The CDR3 sequence is 15 residues long. Germline CDR1 SGHRS, CDR2 YFSETQ. J lost 8 bases, V lost 4 bases, and 11 bases had no gene match.